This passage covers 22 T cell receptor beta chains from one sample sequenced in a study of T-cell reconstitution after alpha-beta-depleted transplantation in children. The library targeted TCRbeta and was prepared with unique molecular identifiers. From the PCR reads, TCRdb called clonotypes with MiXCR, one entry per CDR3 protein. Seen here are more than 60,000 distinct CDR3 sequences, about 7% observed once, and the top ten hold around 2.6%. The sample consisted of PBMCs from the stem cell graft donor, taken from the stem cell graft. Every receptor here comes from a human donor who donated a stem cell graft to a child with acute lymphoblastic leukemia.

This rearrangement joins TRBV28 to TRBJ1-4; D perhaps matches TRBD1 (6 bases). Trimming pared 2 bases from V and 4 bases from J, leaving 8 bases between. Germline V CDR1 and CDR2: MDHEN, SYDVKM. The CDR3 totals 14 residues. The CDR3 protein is CASSLGGHNEKLFF. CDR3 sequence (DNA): TGTGCCAGCAGTTTAGGGGGACATAATGAAAAACTGTTTTTT.

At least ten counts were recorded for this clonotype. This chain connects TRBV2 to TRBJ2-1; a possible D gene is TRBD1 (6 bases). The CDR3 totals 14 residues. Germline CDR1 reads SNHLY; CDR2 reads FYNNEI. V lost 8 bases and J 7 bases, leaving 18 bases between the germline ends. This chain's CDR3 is CASYFQDSFNEQFF. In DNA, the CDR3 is TGTGCCAGCTATTTTCAGGACAGCTTTAATGAGCAGTTCTTC.

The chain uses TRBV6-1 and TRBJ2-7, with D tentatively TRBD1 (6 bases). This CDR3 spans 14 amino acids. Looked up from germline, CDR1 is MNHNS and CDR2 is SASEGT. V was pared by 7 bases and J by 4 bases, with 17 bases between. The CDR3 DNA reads TGTGCCAGCAAAGGGGGACCGGCCCTTTACGAGCAGTACTTC. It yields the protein CASKGGPALYEQYF.

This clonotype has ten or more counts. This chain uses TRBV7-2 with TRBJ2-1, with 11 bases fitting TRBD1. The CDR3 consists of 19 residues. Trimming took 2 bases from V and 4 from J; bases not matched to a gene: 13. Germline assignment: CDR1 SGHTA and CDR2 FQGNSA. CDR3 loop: CASSLWGQGGSGRYNEQFF. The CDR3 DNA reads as TGTGCCAGCAGCTTATGGGGACAGGGGGGTTCTGGGCGATACAATGAGCAGTTCTTC.

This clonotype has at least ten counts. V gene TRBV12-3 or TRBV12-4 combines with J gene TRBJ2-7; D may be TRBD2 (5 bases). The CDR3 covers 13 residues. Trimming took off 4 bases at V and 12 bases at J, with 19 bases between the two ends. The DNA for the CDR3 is TGTGCCAGCAGTTCGGCGGGCGCGGGCTCCCGGTACTTC. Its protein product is CASSSAGAGSRYF.

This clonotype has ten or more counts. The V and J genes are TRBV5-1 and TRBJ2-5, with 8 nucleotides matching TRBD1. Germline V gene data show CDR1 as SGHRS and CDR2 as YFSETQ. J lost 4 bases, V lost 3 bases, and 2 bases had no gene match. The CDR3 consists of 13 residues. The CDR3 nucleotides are TGCGCCAGCAGCTCGGACAGGGCAGAGACCCAGTACTTC. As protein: CASSSDRAETQYF.

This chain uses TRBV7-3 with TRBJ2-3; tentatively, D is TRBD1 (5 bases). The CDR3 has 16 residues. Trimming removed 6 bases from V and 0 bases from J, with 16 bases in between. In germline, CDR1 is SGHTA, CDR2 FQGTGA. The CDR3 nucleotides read TGTGCCAGCAGTCCTGGACACACTACTAGCACAGATACGCAGTATTTT. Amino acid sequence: CASSPGHTTSTDTQYF. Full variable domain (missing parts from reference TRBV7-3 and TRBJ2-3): GAGVSQTPSNKVTEKGKYVELRCDPISGHTALYWYRQSLGQGPEFLIYFQGTGAADDSGLPNDRFFAVRPEGSVSTLKIQRTERGDSAVYLCASSPGHTTSTDTQYFGPGTRLTVL.

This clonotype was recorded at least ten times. CDR3 amino acids: CASSPRTGVANEQFF. In DNA form, the CDR3 reads TGTGCCAGCAGCCCGCGGACAGGGGTGGCCAATGAGCAGTTCTTC. The V and J genes are TRBV3-1 and TRBJ2-1; 9 nucleotides match TRBD1. V gave up 4 bases and J gave up 6 bases; unmatched junction bases: 7. The CDR3 loop spans 15 amino acids. Germline lookup yields CDR1 LGHDT and CDR2 YNNKEL (reference sequence).

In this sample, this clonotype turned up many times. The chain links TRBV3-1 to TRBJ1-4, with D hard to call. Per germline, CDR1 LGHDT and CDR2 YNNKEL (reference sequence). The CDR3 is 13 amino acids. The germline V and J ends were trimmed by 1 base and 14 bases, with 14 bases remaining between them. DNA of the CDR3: TGTGCCAGCAGCCAAGGGGCATCCTTGGGGCTGTTTTTT. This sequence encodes CASSQGASLGLFF.

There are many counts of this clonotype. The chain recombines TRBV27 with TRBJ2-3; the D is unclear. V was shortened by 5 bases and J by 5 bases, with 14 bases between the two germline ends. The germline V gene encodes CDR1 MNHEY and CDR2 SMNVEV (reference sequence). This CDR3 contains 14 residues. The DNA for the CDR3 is TGTGCCAGCAGTCCTTTCCTTATAGGAGATACGCAGTATTTT. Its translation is CASSPFLIGDTQYF.

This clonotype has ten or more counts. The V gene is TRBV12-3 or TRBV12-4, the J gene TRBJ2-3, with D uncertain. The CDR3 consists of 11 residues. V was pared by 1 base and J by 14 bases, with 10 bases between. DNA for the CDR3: TGTGCCAGCAGTTTAGGTCCGGTCCCGTATTTT. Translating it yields CASSLGPVPYF.

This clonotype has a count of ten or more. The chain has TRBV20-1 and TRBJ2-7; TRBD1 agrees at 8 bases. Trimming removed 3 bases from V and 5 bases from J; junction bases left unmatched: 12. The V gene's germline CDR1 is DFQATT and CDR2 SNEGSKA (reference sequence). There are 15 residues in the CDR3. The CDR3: CSASPLAGGYDEQYF. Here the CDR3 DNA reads TGCAGTGCTAGTCCCCTCGCAGGGGGCTATGACGAGCAGTACTTC.

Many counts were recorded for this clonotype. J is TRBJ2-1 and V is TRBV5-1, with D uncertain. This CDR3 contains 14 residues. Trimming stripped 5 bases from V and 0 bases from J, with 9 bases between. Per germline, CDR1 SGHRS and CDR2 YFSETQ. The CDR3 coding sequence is TGCGCCAGCAGTCACGGAAGCTCCTACAATGAGCAGTTCTTC. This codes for CASSHGSSYNEQFF. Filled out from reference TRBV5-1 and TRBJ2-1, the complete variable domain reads KAGVTQTPRYLIKTRGQQVTLSCSPISGHRSVSWYQQTPGQGLQFLFEYFSETQRNKGNFPGRFSGRQFSNSRSEMNVSTLELGDSALYLCASSHGSSYNEQFFGPGTRLTVL.

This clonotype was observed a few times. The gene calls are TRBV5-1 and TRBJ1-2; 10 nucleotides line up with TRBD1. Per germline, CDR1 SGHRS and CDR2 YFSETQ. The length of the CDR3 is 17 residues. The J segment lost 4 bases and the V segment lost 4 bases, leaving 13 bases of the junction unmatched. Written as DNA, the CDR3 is TGCGCCAGCAGCGCCATCCTCCGGGACAGGGGAAGCTATGGCTACACCTTC. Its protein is CASSAILRDRGSYGYTF. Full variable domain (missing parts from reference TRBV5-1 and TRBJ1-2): KAGVTQTPRYLIKTRGQQVTLSCSPISGHRSVSWYQQTPGQGLQFLFEYFSETQRNKGNFPGRFSGRQFSNSRSEMNVSTLELGDSALYLCASSAILRDRGSYGYTFGSGTRLTVV.

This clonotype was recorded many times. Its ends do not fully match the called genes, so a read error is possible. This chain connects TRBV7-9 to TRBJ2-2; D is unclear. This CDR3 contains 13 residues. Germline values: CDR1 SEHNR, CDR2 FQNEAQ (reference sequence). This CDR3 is CASRLDPTGELFF. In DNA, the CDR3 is TGTGCCAGCAGATTAGACCCCACCGGGGAGCTGTTTTTT.

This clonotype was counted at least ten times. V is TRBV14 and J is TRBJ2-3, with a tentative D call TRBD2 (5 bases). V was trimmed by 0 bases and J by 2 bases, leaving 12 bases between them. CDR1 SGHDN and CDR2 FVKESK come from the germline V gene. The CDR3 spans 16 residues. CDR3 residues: CASSQDRGIHTDTQYF. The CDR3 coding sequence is TGTGCCAGCAGCCAAGATCGAGGGATCCACACAGATACGCAGTATTTT.

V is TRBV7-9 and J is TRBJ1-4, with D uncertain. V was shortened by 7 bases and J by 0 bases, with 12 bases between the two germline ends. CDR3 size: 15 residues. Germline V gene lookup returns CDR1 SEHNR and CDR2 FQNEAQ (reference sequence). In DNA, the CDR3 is TGTGCCAGCAACACGGCTGAGTCAACTAATGAAAAACTGTTTTTT. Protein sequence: CASNTAESTNEKLFF.

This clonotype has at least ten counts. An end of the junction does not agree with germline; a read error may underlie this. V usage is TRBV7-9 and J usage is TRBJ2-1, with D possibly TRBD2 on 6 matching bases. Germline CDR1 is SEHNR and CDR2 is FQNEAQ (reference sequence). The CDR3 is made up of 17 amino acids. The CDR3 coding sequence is TGTGCCAGCAGCTTAAATTCGGCGGGACCCTCCTACAATGAGCATTTCTTC. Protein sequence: CASSLNSAGPSYNEHFF.

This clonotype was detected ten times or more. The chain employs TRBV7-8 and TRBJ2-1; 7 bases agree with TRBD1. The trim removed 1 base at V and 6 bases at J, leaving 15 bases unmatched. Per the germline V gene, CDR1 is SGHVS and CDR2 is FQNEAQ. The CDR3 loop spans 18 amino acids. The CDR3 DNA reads TGTGCCAGCAGCTTAGAAGGAAGCGGTAAGGGGGCCTTCAATGAGCAGTTCTTC. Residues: CASSLEGSGKGAFNEQFF. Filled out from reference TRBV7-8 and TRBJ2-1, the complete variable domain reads GAGVSQSPRYKVAKRGQDVALRCDPISGHVSLFWYQQALGQGPEFLTYFQNEAQLDKSGLPSDRFFAERPEGSVSTLKIQRTQQEDSAVYLCASSLEGSGKGAFNEQFFGPGTRLTVL.

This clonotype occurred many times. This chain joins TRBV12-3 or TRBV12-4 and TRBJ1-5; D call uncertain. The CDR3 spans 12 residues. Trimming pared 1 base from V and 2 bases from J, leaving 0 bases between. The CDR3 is CASSLGNQPQHF. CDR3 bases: TGTGCCAGCAGTTTAGGCAATCAGCCCCAGCATTTT.

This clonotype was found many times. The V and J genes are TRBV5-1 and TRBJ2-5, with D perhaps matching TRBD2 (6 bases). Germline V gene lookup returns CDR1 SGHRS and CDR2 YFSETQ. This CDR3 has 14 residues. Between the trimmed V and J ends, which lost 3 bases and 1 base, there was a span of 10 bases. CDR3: CASSSRGFQETQYF. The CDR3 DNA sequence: TGCGCCAGCAGCTCGCGGGGTTTCCAAGAGACCCAGTACTTC.

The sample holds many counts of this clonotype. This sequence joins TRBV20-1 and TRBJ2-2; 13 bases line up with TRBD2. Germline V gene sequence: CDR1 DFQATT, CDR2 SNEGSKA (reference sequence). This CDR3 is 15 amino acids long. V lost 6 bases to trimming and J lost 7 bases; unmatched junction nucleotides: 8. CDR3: CSAQPGLAGHGELFF. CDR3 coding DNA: TGCAGTGCACAGCCGGGACTAGCGGGGCACGGGGAGCTGTTTTTT.